Sequencing of this TCR beta chain was carried out in a study of blood T cell repertoires in COVID-19. The table came from immunoSEQ multiplex PCR; TCRdb's copy has only in-frame clones and leaves some out. The top ten hold around 1.5% of the sample, which has approximately 270,000 clones, about 91% seen once. The source is a man older than 75 with acute or convalescent COVID-19. Specimen: peripheral blood.

CDR3 coding DNA: TGTGCCAGCACCGTGACAGGGTCCTACAATGAGCAGTTCTTC. As protein: CASTVTGSYNEQFF. The J gene is TRBJ2-1, the V gene TRBV5-4; 7 bases map to TRBD1. Germline lookup yields CDR1 SGHNT and CDR2 YYREEE (reference sequence). The CDR3 loop spans 14 amino acids. Trimming removed 6 bases from V and 1 base from J; junction bases left unmatched: 4.